The 22 T cell receptor beta chains presented below share a single source sample, sequenced in a study of shared clonotypes between healthy human individuals. Clones were read by immunoSEQ multiplex PCR, and TCRdb kept only the in-frame ones, dropping some. The data contain about 1 million clones, approximately 76% of them seen just once; the ten biggest clones take up 1.4%. The sample consisted of memory CD4+ T cells sorted from blood. Described subset: CD45RA-negative fraction. The receptors were gathered from a young man in good health.

The chain recombines TRBV11-2 with TRBJ2-1; 9 bases match TRBD1. CDR1 and CDR2 from the germline V gene are SGHAT and FQNNGV. V trimming: 3 bases; J trimming: 5 bases; junction bases outside the gene matches: 5. This CDR3 spans 15 amino acids. CDR3 nucleotide sequence: TGTGCCAGCAGCTTCAGGGACAGGGACCACAATGAGCAGTTCTTC. It translates to CASSFRDRDHNEQFF.

This clone was seen only a few times. V gene TRBV7-8 combines with J gene TRBJ1-5; D gene uncertain. The CDR3 extends over 14 amino acids. Deletions cut 0 bases from V and 5 bases from J, with 8 bases between. Germline V gene lookup returns CDR1 SGHVS and CDR2 FQNEAQ. The CDR3 DNA reads TGTGCCAGCAGCTTAGCGCGCCAGGATCAGCCCCAGCATTTT. Translated, it gives CASSLARQDQPQHF.

The V and J genes are TRBV5-5 and TRBJ1-2; possibly TRBD1 for D (6 bases). CDR1 is SGHKS and CDR2 is YYEKEE in the germline V gene (reference sequence). The CDR3 is made up of 17 amino acids. The germline V and J ends were trimmed by 4 bases and 5 bases, with 24 bases remaining between them. The DNA for the CDR3 is TGTGCCAGCAGCCACCTCATCCCCAGGGGAGACTTGTATGGCTACACCTTC. This gives the protein CASSHLIPRGDLYGYTF. The variable domain in full, with the rest retrieved from reference TRBV5-5 and TRBJ1-2, is DAGVTQSPTHLIKTRGQQVTLRCSPISGHKSVSWYQQVLGQGPQFIFQYYEKEERGRGNFPDRFSARQFPNYSSELNVNALLLGDSALYLCASSHLIPRGDLYGYTFGSGTRLTVV.

The CDR3 DNA reads as TGTGCCAGCAGAAGGACCGGAGTGTTAACTAACTATGGCTACACCTTC. It translates to CASRRTGVLTNYGYTF. The chain is built from TRBV28 and TRBJ1-2; D not certain. The V gene's germline CDR1 is MDHEN and CDR2 SYDVKM. The CDR3 runs to 16 residues. Trimming left V 6 bases short and J 0 bases short, with 17 bases between.

The rearrangement joins TRBV19 to TRBJ2-7, with TRBD2 matching over 9 bases. Germline lookup yields CDR1 LNHDA and CDR2 SQIVND (reference sequence). The ends lost 6 bases at V and 5 bases at J; junction bases unmatched: 11. CDR3 size: 15 residues. DNA of the CDR3: TGTGCCAGTAGGGAAGCGGGGGGTGATTTGCACGAGCAGTACTTC. Amino acids: CASREAGGDLHEQYF.

CDR3 nucleotides: TGTGCCAGCAGCTTCGTGGGGGAGGGCACCGGGGAGCTGTTTTTT. Protein product: CASSFVGEGTGELFF. The chain joins TRBV5-5 to TRBJ2-2, with 7 bases aligning to TRBD2. Germline CDR1 and CDR2: SGHKS and YYEKEE (reference sequence). The length of the CDR3 is 15 residues. V gave up 2 bases and J gave up 4 bases; unmatched junction bases: 5. Combining the CDR3 with reference TRBV5-5 and TRBJ2-2 gives the whole variable domain DAGVTQSPTHLIKTRGQQVTLRCSPISGHKSVSWYQQVLGQGPQFIFQYYEKEERGRGNFPDRFSARQFPNYSSELNVNALLLGDSALYLCASSFVGEGTGELFFGEGSRLTVL.

This clone was recorded only once. The chain combines TRBV7-9 with TRBJ2-2; 9 nucleotides line up with TRBD1. The CDR3 extends over 15 amino acids. V lost 10 bases, J lost 2 bases, and 8 bases stayed unmatched. Germline V gene lookup returns CDR1 SEHNR and CDR2 FQNEAQ (reference sequence). This chain's CDR3 is CANSPGQGNTGELFF. CDR3 sequence (DNA): TGTGCCAACTCCCCGGGACAGGGTAACACCGGGGAGCTGTTTTTT. The complete variable domain, with remaining parts taken from reference TRBV7-9 and TRBJ2-2, reads DTGVSQNPRHKITKRGQNVTFRCDPISEHNRLYWYRQTLGQGPEFLTYFQNEAQLEKSRLLSDRFSAERPKGSFSTLEIQRTEQGDSAMYLCANSPGQGNTGELFFGEGSRLTVL.

The chain uses TRBV6-6 and TRBJ1-1; TRBD1 matches at 7 bases. Losses at the gene ends were 8 bases for V and 3 bases for J; bases not matched to a gene: 9. This CDR3 is 14 amino acids long. Germline V lookup: CDR1 MNHNY, CDR2 SVGAGI (reference sequence). The DNA for the CDR3 is TGTGCCAGCCGCTTTGGGCAGGGGGACACTGAAGCTTTCTTT. It translates to CASRFGQGDTEAFF.

This clone came up once. The V gene is TRBV7-9, the J gene TRBJ1-2; possibly TRBD1 for D (6 bases). V gave up 5 bases and J gave up 4 bases, with 17 bases separating them. The CDR3 extends over 15 amino acids. Germline values: CDR1 SEHNR, CDR2 FQNEAQ (reference sequence). The CDR3 spells CASSATLDSFYGYTF. The CDR3 DNA sequence: TGTGCCAGCAGCGCCACCCTGGACAGTTTCTATGGCTACACCTTC.

The V and J genes are TRBV6-5 and TRBJ2-7; D call uncertain. Germline CDR1 reads MNHEY; CDR2 reads SVGAGI. The V and J ends lost 2 bases and 10 bases respectively, with 18 bases between them. The CDR3 runs to 14 residues. The chain's CDR3 is CASSYTDTFRNQYF. DNA for the CDR3: TGTGCCAGCAGTTACACCGACACCTTTAGGAATCAGTACTTC.

The count of this clone is one. The rearrangement links TRBV6-5 to TRBJ2-5, with 10 nucleotides matching TRBD2. V trimming: 5 bases; J trimming: 6 bases; junction bases outside the gene matches: 9. The germline V gene has CDR1 MNHEY and CDR2 SVGAGI. The CDR3 runs 15 residues. CDR3 sequence: CASSPGPSGRQTQYF. CDR3 nucleotide sequence: TGTGCCAGCAGTCCTGGCCCTAGCGGGAGACAGACCCAGTACTTC.

Concerning this clone: A junction end diverges from the germline sequence, so it may reflect a read error. This chain connects TRBV7-7 to TRBJ2-5; 10 bases agree with TRBD2. This CDR3 region has 16 residues. The germline V gene encodes CDR1 SSHAT and CDR2 FNYEAQ (reference sequence). The DNA of the CDR3 is TGTGCTAGCAGCTTAGAAAGCGGGGGGGCCTACGAGACCCAGTACTTC. It specifies CASSLESGGAYETQYF.

J is TRBJ1-6 and V is TRBV5-1; tentatively, D is TRBD1 (5 bases). Between the trimmed V and J ends, which lost 2 bases and 14 bases, there was a span of 17 bases. Germline-derived CDR1 and CDR2 are SGHRS and YFSETQ. CDR3 length: 14 residues. CDR3 sequence (DNA): TGCGCCAGCAGCTTCGACAGTTCGAATGGGGCCCTCCACTTT. It is translated as CASSFDSSNGALHF.

This clone was observed at least ten times. Sequence at one end of the junction differs from germline and may be a read error. This same CDR3 is encoded by further DNA sequences in the sample. The gene calls are TRBV7-7 and TRBJ2-3, with a weak D call TRBD1 (6 bases). Germline CDR1 SSHAT, CDR2 FNYEAQ (reference sequence). The CDR3 extends over 13 amino acids. The CDR3 DNA follows: TGTGCTAGCAGCTCAGGGGGCACAGATACGCAGTATTTT. Translated: CASSSGGTDTQYF.

The chain is built from TRBV10-2 and TRBJ1-1; a possible D gene is TRBD1 (6 bases). V lost 5 bases and J 3 bases, leaving 13 bases between the germline ends. This CDR3 contains 14 residues. In germline, CDR1 is WSHSY, CDR2 SAAADI. In DNA form, the CDR3 reads TGCGCCAGCAGTTCCCCGGACAGTTACACTGAAGCTTTCTTT. It codes for CASSSPDSYTEAFF.

This sequence joins TRBV5-4 and TRBJ1-4, with unresolved D. The CDR3 has 13 residues. Germline-derived CDR1 and CDR2 are SGHNT and YYREEE (reference sequence). V was pared by 4 bases and J by 6 bases, with 10 bases between. In DNA form, the CDR3 reads TGTGCCAGCAGCACGGACCCTGATGAAAAACTGTTTTTT. Protein: CASSTDPDEKLFF.

The chain joins TRBV6-1 to TRBJ2-3, with 10 bases matching TRBD1. The CDR3 is made up of 14 amino acids. The V gene's germline CDR1 is MNHNS and CDR2 SASEGT. J was trimmed by 6 bases and V by 4 bases; bases with no gene match: 4. CDR3 nucleotide sequence: TGTGCCAGCAGTGGGGACAGGGGATTGGATACGCAGTATTTT. As protein: CASSGDRGLDTQYF.

V gene TRBV6-1 combines with J gene TRBJ2-2; 7 bases are shared with TRBD1. The V and J ends lost 6 bases and 7 bases, in that order; junction bases with no gene match: 11. Looked up from germline, CDR1 is MNHNS and CDR2 is SASEGT. The CDR3 has 15 residues. This CDR3 is CASRVSTGFSGELFF. DNA for the CDR3: TGTGCCAGCAGGGTTTCGACAGGGTTTAGCGGGGAGCTGTTTTTT.

This clone has more than one count but fewer than ten. The rearrangement joins TRBV28 to TRBJ1-4; unclear D gene. The CDR3 sequence is 14 residues long. The germline V gene has CDR1 MDHEN and CDR2 SYDVKM. V was trimmed by 1 base and J by 5 bases, leaving 8 bases between them. Here the CDR3 reads CASSLYGGNEKLFF. The CDR3 nucleotides are TGTGCCAGCAGTTTATACGGCGGGAATGAAAAACTGTTTTTT.

This clone appeared a single time. The chain recombines TRBV9 with TRBJ2-1; D unclear. Trimming stripped 3 bases from V and 8 bases from J, with 9 bases between. CDR1 is SGDLS and CDR2 is YYNGEE in the germline V gene. The CDR3 loop spans 12 amino acids. DNA for the CDR3: TGTGCCAGCAGCGACCGATTGGATGAGCAGTTCTTC. This translates into CASSDRLDEQFF.

With regard to this clone: The sample carries other DNA sequences with the same CDR3. The chain recombines TRBV5-1 with TRBJ1-1; D gene ambiguous. The CDR3 has 13 residues. Germline loops: CDR1 SGHRS, CDR2 YFSETQ. Deletions cut 1 base from V and 1 base from J, with 5 bases between. CDR3 DNA: TGCGCCAGCAGCTTGCAGGAGAACACTGAAGCTTTCTTT. Protein: CASSLQENTEAFF.

V is TRBV6-1 and J is TRBJ1-3, with D possibly being TRBD1 (6 bases). CDR1 is MNHNS and CDR2 is SASEGT in the germline V gene. Trimming took off 3 bases at V and 4 bases at J, with 13 bases between the two ends. CDR3 size: 15 residues. The CDR3 reads CASSDGTGPGNTIYF. The CDR3 DNA reads TGTGCCAGCAGTGATGGAACAGGGCCGGGAAACACCATATATTTT.